This T cell receptor beta chain is drawn from a study of cytomegalovirus exposure and HLA in healthy donors (dated by TCRdb to the late 2010s). For the study in its entirety: According to a later analysis, the 110 or so validation repertoires were produced on the same platform as the 680 or so repertoires of the first cohort. The study combined high-throughput TCR immunosequencing, statistical association of individual TCRs with disease status, and machine learning to predict cytomegalovirus infection status. The study was designed to test whether signatures of past pathogen exposure could be identified by cataloging public T cell receptors. A separate validation cohort of approximately 120 different subjects was used in addition to the approximately 610-subject first cohort.

Remarks on this clone: Its antigen is not yet known. The sample holds no much larger clone one base away, and base qualities are not on file.

Spanning cysteine to phenylalanine, the CDR3 consists of 14 amino acids. The retained sequence is limited to the CDR3, 42 bases, with the frame set at the first base. V is cut by 0 bases and J by 0 bases, and the space between the germline ends is 6 bases. CDR1 and CDR2, looked up from the germline V gene, are SGHTA and FQGNSA. What the study reported, not specific to this receptor: According to the authors, the approach could potentially be generalized to other disease states and immunological phenotypes. Cytomegalovirus status was reported to be diagnosed by the classifier with high specificity and sensitivity in both the original and validation cohorts. The study gave a list of around 170 TCR beta chains associated with cytomegalovirus. A later analysis found that TCRs clustered in the first cohort also tended to co-occur in the 95 to 150 validation repertoires, with just under 95% of cluster scores above 0. Across donors, most TCR sequences were observed very rarely, whereas some public TCRs were present in many individuals. A few of the identified cytomegalovirus-associated TCR beta chains were confirmed in vitro to be specific for cytomegalovirus antigens. The validation cohort had no HLA typing available for a later analysis, so co-occurrence within that cohort was assessed over all 120 or so repertoires.

Receptor amplification or capture employed the immunoSEQ multiplex PCR assay. On the authors' methods: A statistical classification framework was developed to diagnose cytomegalovirus status using the catalog of TCR beta chain sequences. The source is immuneACCESS, and TCRdb retained only in-frame sequences with V and J called. Part of the clones is not carried over; for the studies checked, unresolved V genes explain less than half of this, and the remainder is unexplained. That table furnishes V, J and clone size, whereas the DNA furnished D and trimming. The sample profile shows around 350,000 clones; around 86% of them were found once. In total, the top ten clones hold about 0.8% of the sample. Separate from the approximately 700-subject first cohort, the validation cohort of about 130 subjects was the group to which the donors belonged.

The TCR comes from a woman under 30 in good health and CMV-seronegative. The chain employs TRBV7-2 and TRBJ2-7; possibly the D gene is TRBD2, per 5 matching bases. The sample consisted of PBMCs. For the CDR3, the sequence is CASSLASGSYEQYF. The sequenced DNA: TGTGCCAGCAGCTTAGCCAGCGGCTCCTACGAGCAGTACTTC.